The sequence of this TCR beta chain was determined in a study of shared clonotypes between healthy human individuals (TCRdb year 2020). About the study as a whole: Three men and two women, aged 18 to 49 years, made up the cohort. For each donor, CD4 naive and CD4 memory were each run on three plates, CD8 naive on two plates, and CD8 memory on one plate. Per donor, leukapheresis produced somewhere between about 0.94 and 8.9 billion PBMCs. The study deeply sequenced blood TCR repertoires of several healthy adults to estimate repertoire size and the extent of clonotype sharing between individuals. To increase sequencing depth and limit assay-specific biases, TCR repertoire library preparation and sequencing were carried out by different laboratories using diverse techniques.

Concerning this clone: Its binding antigen is unknown. One base away there is no much larger clone; base qualities are not given.

Using the deep immunoSEQ assay, multiplex PCR amplified TCR CDR3 regions from genomic DNA. Extracted genomic DNA from each cell subset was distributed evenly across all wells of several immunoSEQ 96-well plates, and each plate was treated as a replicate. For sorted subsets, each replicate PCR was loaded with around 220 ng genomic DNA, equivalent to 25,000 to 30,000 T cell genomes. Purified libraries were quantified with a Qubit 3.0 fluorometer, sized on a Bioanalyzer 2100, and re-quantified with the KAPA Library Quantification kit. A separate single-read 150-cycle Illumina NextSeq 550 flow cell was used to sequence each immunoSEQ 96-well plate. In the paper's pipeline: Because only junctional sequences without quality scores were contained in the immunoSEQ output, filtering matching that applied to full-length reads could not be performed. Sequences were annotated with PyIR, a Python wrapper for IgBLAST v1.9, using IMGT germline references to assign V/J genes and CDR3. Reads were removed for weak V/J assignments (E-value above 1e-6), missing CDR3, stop codons, out-of-frame junctions, or ambiguous translated residues. V3J clonotypes were defined as sequences sharing an identical inferred V gene, J gene, and CDR3 amino acid sequence. To compute the percentage overlap between repertoires, the number of shared unique clonotypes was divided by the size of the smaller repertoire. RTK rarefaction, the Chao1 estimator, and Recon v2.1 estimates of unobserved clonotypes were used to assess repertoire richness. For all TCRbeta clonotypes obtained by the gDNA method from a few donors, generation probabilities were computed with OLGA. TCRdb re-hosts the immuneACCESS table, in-frame sequences only. Its copies lack some clones; in the studies checked, an unresolved V gene accounts for under half of them, and the cause for the rest is not known. The V and J calls and the clone size are those of that table, but D and trimming were determined from the DNA. The sample yields approximately 1,500,000 clones; 96% were counted once. The ten largest clones represent 1% to 1.5% of the sample.

The germline V gene provides CDR1 SGHTS and CDR2 YDEGEE. V is cut by 4 bases and J by 5 bases, and the space between the germline ends is 17 bases. Measured from the cysteine to the phenylalanine, the CDR3 is 15 residues long. Of all the DNA, just the CDR3 is kept, 45 bases in frame from base 1. The study at large found these results: The small number of donors limited the genetic and exposure-history diversity represented. Sampling was limited to blood, and TCR repertoires in tissue likely differ from TCR repertoires in blood. When a handful of donors were compared, the shared fraction of clonotypes was 5% to 6.5% for naive CD4, less than 4% for naive CD8, 2% to 2.5% for memory CD4, and 0.3% to 0.5% for memory CD8. Clonotypes shared by all four sorted-subset donors showed higher generation probabilities than non-shared clonotypes. Incomplete sequencing was indicated by rarefaction of sorted-subset datasets, despite the large sequencing depth. Larger estimated clonotype richness was generally found for naive subsets than for memory subsets. Pairwise subsampling led to the expectation that sequencing depth would affect the degree of clonotype sharing among donors.

Donors were healthy HIV-negative adults with no recently reported acute infections or vaccinations. Only Caucasian adults living in Nashville, Tennessee, USA were represented among the donors. CD4+ T cells were enriched by magnetic negative selection; naive cells were then positively selected on CD45RA, and the negative fraction formed the memory subset. Blood was obtained by leukapheresis, after which PBMCs were separated by Ficoll-Histopaque density gradient centrifugation and cryopreserved in liquid nitrogen vapor phase. Analytical flow cytometry was used to check the purity and quantity of each magnetically sorted T cell population. Genomic DNA was isolated from each sorted fraction and quantified by UV absorbance on a Nanodrop 2000c.

The chain links TRBV5-8 with TRBJ2-3; matching of 6 bases hints at TRBD2 as the D gene. Material for sequencing was naive CD4+ T cells sorted from blood. The cell subset or site tag for this specimen amounts to: CD45RA+ positively selected. This clonotype was sampled from a young man in good health. The DNA sequence follows: TGTGCCAGCAGCGGAAGAACACTAGCAAGAGATACGCAGTATTTT. This translates into CASSGRTLARDTQYF.